This TCR beta chain was captured in a study of CD4 T cells in relation to SARS-CoV-2 and coronaviruses. Unexposed donor CD4+ T cells date from about 2011-2018, before the COVID-19 pandemic. Isolation of CD4+ T cells took place after about 9 days in culture. A remark on this clone: Its specificity is not known.

The CDR3 loop spans 13 amino acids. Germline V gene sequence: CDR1 PRHDT, CDR2 FYEKMQ (reference sequence). Deletions cut 7 bases from V and 3 bases from J, with 10 bases between. Assay used: immunoSEQ multiplex PCR; TCRdb lists only in-frame clones, some missing. The sample lists 15,000 to 20,000 clones; about 70% were seen once. This chain links TRBV13 with TRBJ1-3; TRBD1 might be the D (6 bases). This TCR was sampled from a human donor in good health. The specimen sequenced was CD4+ T cells from PBMCs, cultured in vitro. The CDR3 loop is CASKQGLGNTIYF. CDR3 DNA sequence: TGTGCCAGCAAACAGGGACTTGGAAACACCATATATTTT.